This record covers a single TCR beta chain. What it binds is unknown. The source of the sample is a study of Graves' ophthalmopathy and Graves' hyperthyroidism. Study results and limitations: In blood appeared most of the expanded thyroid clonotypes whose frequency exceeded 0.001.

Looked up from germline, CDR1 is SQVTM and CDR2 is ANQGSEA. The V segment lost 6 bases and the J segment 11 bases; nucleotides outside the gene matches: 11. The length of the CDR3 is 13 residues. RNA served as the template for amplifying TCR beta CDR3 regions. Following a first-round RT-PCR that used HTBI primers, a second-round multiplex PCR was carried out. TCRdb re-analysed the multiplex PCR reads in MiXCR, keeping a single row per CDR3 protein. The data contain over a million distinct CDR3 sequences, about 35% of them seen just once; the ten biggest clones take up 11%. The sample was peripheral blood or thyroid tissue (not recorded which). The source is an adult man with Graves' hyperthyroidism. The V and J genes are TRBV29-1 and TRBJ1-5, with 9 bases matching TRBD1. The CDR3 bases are TGCAGCGTGACGGGACAGGGTGGAAAGACCCAGCATTTT. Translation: CSVTGQGGKTQHF.